This TCR beta chain stems from a study of metastatic and nonmetastatic thyroid tumors. Overall study results and limits: TCR beta diversity was reportedly significantly higher in malignant thyroid tumors than benign nodules, in blood and tumor.

Thyroid surgery was preceded by no treatment in any patient. Original data processing: Variation in CDR3 across clinicopathological groups served as the basis for constructing a distant-metastasis classifier in papillary thyroid cancer. TCRdb reassembled clones from the PCR reads with MiXCR. These V and J calls originate from TCRdb's pipeline instead of the authors' own analysis. The sample has fewer than 20,000 clones, 3.7% seen once. About this clone: Its antigen is unidentified.

CDR1 and CDR2 from the germline V gene are MNHEY and SMNVEV (reference sequence). This CDR3 is 16 amino acids long. The germline V and J ends were trimmed by 6 bases and 1 base, with 17 bases remaining between them. The rearrangement links TRBV27 to TRBJ2-3; D might be TRBD1 or TRBD2, each matching 5 bases. This TCR was sampled from a female donor with papillary thyroid cancer or a benign thyroid nodule (not recorded which). Some clones in this sample may be carry-over from other donors' samples. Input material: tumor tissue. The CDR3 sequence: CASRSSGTGGTDTQYF. CDR3 DNA: TGTGCCAGCAGGAGCTCCGGGACGGGCGGCACAGATACGCAGTATTTT.